The 19 T cell receptor beta chains below all came from one sample that was sequenced in a study of blood T cells in healthy people across ages. Primed by a sample-barcoded 5' primer and a J-beta primer mix, a second PCR proceeded for roughly 7 to 11 cycles. Each CDR3 protein is one row after TCRdb ran MiXCR on the 5' RACE reads. The table shows 800,000 to 950,000 distinct CDR3 sequences, with 36% occurring only once. Sequencing was performed on blood. The receptors originated from a man younger than 35 in good health.

The rearrangement links TRBV5-4 to TRBJ2-5; TRBD1 aligns across 7 bases. Germline values: CDR1 SGHNT, CDR2 YYREEE (reference sequence). Unmatched junction bases numbered 10, after V lost 4 bases and J lost 4 bases. This CDR3 comprises 15 residues. The DNA of the CDR3 is TGTGCCAGCAGCGCCACAGGGGTCTTAAGAGAGACCCAGTACTTC. This codes for CASSATGVLRETQYF.

This clonotype was counted many times. This chain links TRBV7-2 with TRBJ2-3, with unresolved D. The germline V gene encodes CDR1 SGHTA and CDR2 FQGNSA. This CDR3 spans 12 amino acids. Trimming took off 3 bases at V and 5 bases at J, with 6 bases between the two ends. CDR3 coding DNA: TGTGCCAGCAGCTTCCTAGGAGATACGCAGTATTTT. Translated, it gives CASSFLGDTQYF. The full variable domain, in which reference TRBV7-2 and TRBJ2-3 provide the parts outside the CDR3, is GAGVSQSPSNKVTEKGKDVELRCDPISGHTALYWYRQSLGQGLEFLIYFQGNSAPDKSGLPSDRFSAERTGGSVSTLTIQRTQQEDSAVYLCASSFLGDTQYFGPGTRLTVL.

The V and J genes are TRBV9 and TRBJ2-3, with D possibly matching TRBD2 (5 bases). This CDR3 contains 13 residues. The germline CDR1 and CDR2 sequences are SGDLS and YYNGEE. The germline V and J ends were trimmed by 4 bases and 9 bases, with 15 bases remaining between them. CDR3 coding DNA: TGTGCCAGCAGCCCTCCCGACTACCGCACGCAGTATTTT. This translates into CASSPPDYRTQYF.

The gene calls are TRBV12-3 or TRBV12-4 and TRBJ1-2; D is ambiguous. V was cut by 3 bases and J by 12 bases, with 14 bases left in between. This CDR3 has 12 amino acids. The chain's CDR3 is CASSFSESGNTF. The CDR3 nucleotides are TGTGCCAGCAGTTTTTCAGAGTCTGGAAACACCTTC.

This clonotype was seen more than once but under ten times. V usage is TRBV5-1 and J usage is TRBJ2-7; D is uncertain. There are 15 residues in the CDR3. In germline, CDR1 is SGHRS, CDR2 YFSETQ. V lost 4 bases and J 2 bases, leaving 16 bases between the germline ends. The CDR3 DNA sequence: TGCGCCAGCAGCCATAATTACCAAGCCCCCTACGAGCAGTACTTC. This sequence encodes CASSHNYQAPYEQYF.

This clonotype was seen at least ten times. The chain couples TRBV6-2 or TRBV6-3 to TRBJ2-7, with no clear D. Trimming left V 0 bases short and J 0 bases short, with 9 bases between. The CDR3 consists of 15 residues. Germline CDR1 is MNHEY and CDR2 is SVGEGT. The CDR3 nucleotides are TGTGCCAGCAGTTACTCGGAACAGAGCTCCTACGAGCAGTACTTC. This encodes CASSYSEQSSYEQYF.

This clonotype was observed a handful of times. The V call is TRBV29-1, the J call TRBJ2-7; the D call may be TRBD1 or TRBD2 (5 bases each). Germline CDR1 reads SQVTM; CDR2 reads ANQGSEA. The CDR3 has 13 residues. The V gene lost 6 bases and the J gene lost 4 bases, with 16 bases spanning the gap. This chain's CDR3 is CSVPGTGTYEQYF. The CDR3 nucleotides read TGCAGCGTGCCCGGGACGGGCACTTACGAGCAGTACTTC.

This clonotype occurred a few times. The chain couples TRBV20-1 to TRBJ2-3; D may be TRBD2 (6 bases). The CDR3 totals 14 residues. Germline lookup yields CDR1 DFQATT and CDR2 SNEGSKA (reference sequence). V lost 6 bases, J lost 0 bases, and 13 bases lay in between. In DNA form, the CDR3 reads TGCAGTGCCCCGGACTACCCTAGCACAGATACGCAGTATTTT. It is translated as CSAPDYPSTDTQYF.

This clonotype has ten or more counts. The rearrangement uses TRBV20-1 and TRBJ2-3, with a weak D call TRBD2 (5 bases). In germline, CDR1 is DFQATT, CDR2 SNEGSKA (reference sequence). Trimming cost V 6 bases and J 4 bases, with 11 bases left between them. The CDR3 is 12 residues long. The CDR3 DNA reads TGCAGTGCAACGACTACAGCAGATACGCAGTATTTT. It yields the protein CSATTTADTQYF.

The chain combines TRBV6-6 with TRBJ1-5; possible D gene TRBD1, 5 bases. V was shortened by 6 bases and J by 5 bases, with 14 bases between the two germline ends. The CDR3 consists of 14 residues. The germline gives CDR1 MNHNY, CDR2 SVGAGI (reference sequence). CDR3 region: CASRLTTGYQPQHF. CDR3 nucleotide sequence: TGTGCCAGCAGGCTCACAACAGGCTATCAGCCCCAGCATTTT.

The sample holds a few counts of this clonotype. V and J are TRBV20-1 and TRBJ2-7; D gene uncertain. This CDR3 is 10 amino acids long. CDR1 and CDR2 (germline): DFQATT, SNEGSKA (reference sequence). The ends were cut back, 5 bases at V and 7 bases at J, with 9 bases in the middle. The CDR3 is CSAWRAEQYF. As DNA, the CDR3 is TGCAGTGCTTGGCGAGCGGAGCAGTACTTC.

This clonotype has just a few counts. V usage is TRBV20-1 and J usage is TRBJ2-1, with 10 nucleotides matching TRBD1. CDR1 is DFQATT, CDR2 SNEGSKA, per germline (reference sequence). This CDR3 is built from 15 residues. J gave up 5 bases and V 5 bases, and 9 bases lay outside the gene matches. CDR3 loop: CSALTGTGVNNEQFF. Written as DNA, the CDR3 is TGCAGTGCTTTAACCGGGACAGGGGTTAACAATGAGCAGTTCTTC.

The CDR3 sequence is CASSLRSGLAGNEQFF. The CDR3 DNA is TGCGCCAGCAGCTTGAGATCAGGACTAGCGGGCAATGAGCAGTTCTTC. This rearrangement joins TRBV5-1 to TRBJ2-1, with TRBD2 matching over 11 bases. With 1 base clipped from V and 6 bases from J, the junction kept 6 bases outside the gene matches. Germline V gene data show CDR1 as SGHRS and CDR2 as YFSETQ. There are 16 residues in the CDR3.

The V gene is TRBV5-1, the J gene TRBJ2-2; 7 bases are a match to TRBD1. The CDR3 length is 13 residues. Per the germline V gene, CDR1 is SGHRS and CDR2 is YFSETQ. V was clipped by 7 bases and J by 6 bases; unmatched bases: 6. The CDR3 region has the DNA TGCGCCAGCGCCCGAGGGACAGCCGGGGAGCTGTTTTTT. Its protein product is CASARGTAGELFF.

This clonotype was observed many times. The rearrangement uses TRBV9 and TRBJ2-5; D gene ambiguous. The CDR3 is 13 residues long. Germline CDR1 is SGDLS and CDR2 is YYNGEE. Trimming cost V 2 bases and J 5 bases, with 10 bases left between them. The CDR3, as DNA: TGTGCCAGCAGCGTTCCCGGTGGGGAGACCCAGTACTTC. Protein product: CASSVPGGETQYF.

This chain links TRBV4-3 with TRBJ2-5; possible D gene TRBD1, 6 bases. The CDR3 consists of 18 residues. The V and J ends lost 0 bases and 0 bases respectively, with 17 bases between them. Germline values: CDR1 LGHNA, CDR2 YSLEER. The CDR3 spells CASSQDLLYQGYQETQYF. CDR3 DNA: TGCGCCAGCAGCCAAGACTTACTCTACCAGGGGTACCAAGAGACCCAGTACTTC.

The chain links TRBV20-1 to TRBJ1-2; D is unresolved. This CDR3 is 13 amino acids long. Between the trimmed V and J ends, which lost 3 bases and 1 base, there was a span of 9 bases. Germline loops: CDR1 DFQATT, CDR2 SNEGSKA (reference sequence). The CDR3 sequence is CSARQNNNYGYTF. For the CDR3, the DNA is TGCAGTGCTAGGCAGAACAATAACTATGGCTACACCTTC.

V is TRBV30 and J is TRBJ1-1; possibly TRBD1 for D (5 bases). The CDR3 runs 14 residues. Germline V gene sequence: CDR1 GTSNPN, CDR2 SVGIG (reference sequence). The V end lost 0 bases, the J end lost 5 bases, and 13 bases lay between the germline ends. The CDR3 sequence is CAWSVWGGETEAFF. Here the CDR3 DNA reads TGTGCCTGGAGTGTATGGGGAGGGGAGACTGAAGCTTTCTTT.

The gene calls are TRBV7-9 and TRBJ1-4, with D possibly TRBD1 on 6 matching bases. Germline V CDR1 and CDR2: SEHNR, FQNEAQ (reference sequence). The CDR3 sequence is 16 residues long. V was cut by 8 bases and J by 5 bases, with 21 bases left in between. The CDR3 DNA reads as TGTGCCAGCGGGCCCGGGGGGCGCGAAAACAATGAAAAACTGTTTTTT. Its translation is CASGPGGRENNEKLFF. Full variable domain (remainder filled in from reference TRBV7-9 and TRBJ1-4): DTGVSQNPRHKITKRGQNVTFRCDPISEHNRLYWYRQTLGQGPEFLTYFQNEAQLEKSRLLSDRFSAERPKGSFSTLEIQRTEQGDSAMYLCASGPGGRENNEKLFFGSGTQLSVL.